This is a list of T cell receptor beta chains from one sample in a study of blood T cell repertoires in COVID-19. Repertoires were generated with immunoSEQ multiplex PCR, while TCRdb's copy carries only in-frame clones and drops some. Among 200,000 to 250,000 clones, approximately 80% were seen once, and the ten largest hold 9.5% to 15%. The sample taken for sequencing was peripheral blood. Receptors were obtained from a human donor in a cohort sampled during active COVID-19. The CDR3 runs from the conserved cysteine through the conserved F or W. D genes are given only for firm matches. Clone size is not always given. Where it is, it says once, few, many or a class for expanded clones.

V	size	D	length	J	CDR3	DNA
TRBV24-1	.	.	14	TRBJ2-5	CATSDRVTQETQYF	TGTGCCACCAGTGATAGAGTCACCCAAGAGACCCAGTACTTC
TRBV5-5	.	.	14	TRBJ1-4	CASSPWGPNEKLFF	TGTGCCAGCAGCCCGTGGGGCCCGAATGAAAAACTGTTTTTT
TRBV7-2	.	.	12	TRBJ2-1	CASSPSYNEQFF	TGTGCCAGCAGCCCGTCTTACAATGAGCAGTTCTTC
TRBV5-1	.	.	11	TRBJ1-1	CASSTGFEAFF	TGCGCCAGCAGTACAGGGTTTGAAGCTTTCTTT
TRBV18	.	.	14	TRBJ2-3	CASSPTSSTDTQYF	TGTGCCAGCTCGCCCACTTCTAGCACAGATACGCAGTATTTT
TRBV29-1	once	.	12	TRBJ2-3	CSVSVSTDTQYF	TGCAGCGTTTCCGTTAGCACAGATACGCAGTATTTT
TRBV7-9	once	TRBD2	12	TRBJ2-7	CASGGEGYEQYF	TGTGCCAGCGGGGGGGAGGGCTACGAGCAGTACTTC
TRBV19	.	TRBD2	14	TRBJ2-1	CASTPGTSGNEQFF	TGTGCCAGTACCCCCGGGACTAGCGGTAATGAGCAGTTCTTC
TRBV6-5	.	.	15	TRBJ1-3	CASSTGSFSGNTIYF	TGTGCCAGCAGTACAGGGAGCTTCTCTGGAAACACCATATATTTT
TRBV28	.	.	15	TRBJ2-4	CASSRDRLAKNIQYF	TGTGCCAGCAGTCGCGACAGGTTAGCCAAAAACATTCAGTACTTC
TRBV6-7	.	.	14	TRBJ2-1	CASSHPGEDNEQFF	TGTGCCAGCAGTCACCCGGGGGAGGACAATGAGCAGTTCTTC
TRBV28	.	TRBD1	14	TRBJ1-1	CASSGQGANTEAFF	TGTGCCAGCAGCGGACAGGGTGCGAACACTGAAGCTTTCTTT
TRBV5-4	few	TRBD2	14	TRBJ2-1	CASHSGALSDEQFF	TGTGCCAGCCATAGCGGGGCCCTTTCGGATGAGCAGTTCTTC
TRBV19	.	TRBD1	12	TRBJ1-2	CASSAAGGGYTF	TGTGCCAGTAGTGCCGCAGGGGGCGGCTACACCTTC
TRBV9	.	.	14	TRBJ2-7	CASSVAGTSYEQYF	TGTGCCAGCAGCGTAGCAGGAACCTCCTACGAGCAGTACTTC
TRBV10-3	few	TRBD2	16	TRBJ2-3	CAISTTGTGRTDTQYF	TGTGCCATCAGCACTACTGGTACCGGGAGGACAGATACGCAGTATTTT
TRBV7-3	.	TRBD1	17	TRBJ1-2	CASSLNPRGTGDHGYTF	TGTGCCAGCAGCTTAAATCCCCGGGGGACAGGGGATCATGGCTACACCTTC
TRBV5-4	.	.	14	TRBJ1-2	CASSFLEGMGGYTF	TGTGCCAGCAGCTTTTTGGAAGGAATGGGCGGCTACACCTTC
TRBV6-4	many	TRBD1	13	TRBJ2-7	CASSGQGAGEQYF	TGTGCCAGCAGTGGGCAGGGGGCGGGTGAGCAGTACTTC
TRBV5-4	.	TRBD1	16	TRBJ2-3	CASSVGTGVFTDTQYF	TGTGCCAGCAGCGTCGGGACAGGGGTATTTACAGATACGCAGTATTTT
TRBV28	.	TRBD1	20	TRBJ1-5	CASSLVRGTGGYYSNQPQHF	TGTGCCAGCAGTTTAGTAAGAGGGACAGGGGGCTACTATAGCAATCAGCCCCAGCATTTT
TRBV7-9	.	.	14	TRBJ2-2	CASSSRGTNGELFF	TGTGCCAGCAGCTCGAGAGGGACAAACGGGGAGCTGTTTTTT
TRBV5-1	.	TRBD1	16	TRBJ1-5	CASSLLGQGEGQPQHF	TGCGCCAGCAGCTTACTGGGACAGGGGGAAGGTCAGCCCCAGCATTTT
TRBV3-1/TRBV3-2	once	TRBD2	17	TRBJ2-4	CASSHFGTSLAKNIQYF	TGTGCCAGCAGCCATTTTGGGACTAGTTTGGCCAAAAACATTCAGTACTTC
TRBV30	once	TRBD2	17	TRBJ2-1	CAWSVLGTSGVYNEQFF	TGTGCCTGGAGTGTACTGGGGACTAGCGGGGTCTACAATGAGCAGTTCTTC
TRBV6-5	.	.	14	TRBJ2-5	CASTLNSFQETQYF	TGTGCCAGCACCTTAAACAGTTTCCAAGAGACCCAGTACTTC
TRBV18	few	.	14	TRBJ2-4	CASSPGAQKNIQYF	TGTGCCAGCTCACCAGGGGCACAGAAAAACATTCAGTACTTC
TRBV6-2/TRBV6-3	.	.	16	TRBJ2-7	CASSYPTRDRSYEQYF	TGTGCCAGCAGTTACCCCACTCGAGACAGATCCTACGAGCAGTACTTC
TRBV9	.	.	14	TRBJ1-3	CASSVTGSGNTIYF	TGTGCCAGCAGCGTAACAGGGTCAGGAAACACCATATATTTT
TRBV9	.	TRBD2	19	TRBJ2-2	CASSVGAVGREVNTGELFF	TGTGCCAGCAGCGTAGGTGCCGTGGGCCGGGAGGTCAACACCGGGGAGCTGTTTTTT
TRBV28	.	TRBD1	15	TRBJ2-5	CASRDRGAGSETQYF	TGTGCCAGCAGGGACAGGGGAGCGGGGTCGGAGACCCAGTACTTC
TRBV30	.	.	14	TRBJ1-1	CAWSQGGGFTEAFF	TGTGCCTGGAGTCAGGGTGGGGGGTTCACTGAAGCTTTCTTT
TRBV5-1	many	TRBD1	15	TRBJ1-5	CASSLGQGLNQPQHF	TGCGCCAGCAGCCTGGGACAGGGGCTAAATCAGCCCCAGCATTTT
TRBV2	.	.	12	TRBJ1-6	CTSNYPNSPLHF	TGTACCAGCAACTACCCCAATTCACCCCTCCACTTT
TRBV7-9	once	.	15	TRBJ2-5	CASTLVLGGQETQYF	TGTGCCAGCACCCTAGTGTTGGGTGGGCAAGAGACCCAGTACTTC
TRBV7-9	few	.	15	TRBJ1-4	CASSRITATNEKLFF	TGTGCCAGCAGCCGAATTACTGCAACTAATGAAAAACTGTTTTTT
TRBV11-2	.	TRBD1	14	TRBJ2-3	CASSLKRGPDTQYF	TGTGCCAGCAGCCTTAAAAGGGGGCCGGATACGCAGTATTTT
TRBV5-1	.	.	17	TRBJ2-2	CASTPRPASSSSGELFF	TGCGCCAGCACTCCCCGTCCCGCGAGTAGCTCATCCGGGGAGCTGTTTTTT
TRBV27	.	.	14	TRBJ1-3	CASSRGATGNTIYF	TGTGCCAGCAGTCGGGGGGCAACGGGAAACACCATATATTTT
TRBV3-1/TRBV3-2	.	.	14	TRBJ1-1	CASAELGMNTEAFF	TGTGCCAGCGCGGAGCTGGGTATGAACACTGAAGCTTTCTTT
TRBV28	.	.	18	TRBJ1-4	CASSEKTRGGGTNEKLFF	TGTGCCAGCAGTGAAAAAACTCGCGGGGGGGGAACTAATGAAAAACTGTTTTTT
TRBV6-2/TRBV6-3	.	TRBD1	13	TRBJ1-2	CASSYGTGSGYTF	TGTGCCAGCAGTTATGGGACAGGGAGCGGCTACACCTTC
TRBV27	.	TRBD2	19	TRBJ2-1	CASSSSGTSGTFAYNEQFF	TGTGCCAGCAGTTCGTCCGGGACTAGCGGGACGTTCGCCTACAATGAGCAGTTCTTC